Each of the 8 T cell receptor beta chains below was sequenced from the same sample in a study of blood T cell repertoires in COVID-19 (dated by TCRdb to about 2020). Receptor libraries were prepared by the immunoSEQ multiplex PCR assay. What TCRdb holds here is the immuneACCESS table cut down to in-frame rearrangements. Part of the clones is not present; checked against another copy, under half of the missing clones reflect an unresolved V gene, and the others are unexplained. Here the sample has 35,000 to 45,000 clones; approximately 91% occur a single time. In total, the top ten clones hold 15% to 20% of the sample. Sequenced sample: peripheral blood. The receptors were gathered from a man between 65 and 85 years old with acute or convalescent COVID-19.

This clone qualifies as medium-sized. V gene TRBV4-3 combines with J gene TRBJ1-1; D remains unclear. The CDR3 has 15 amino acids. The germline CDR1 and CDR2 sequences are LGHNA and YSLEER. V was shortened by 0 bases and J by 0 bases, with 8 bases between the two germline ends. The CDR3 is CASSQEVGLNTEAFF. The CDR3 nucleotides are TGCGCCAGCAGCCAAGAGGTGGGCCTGAACACTGAAGCTTTCTTT.

This rearrangement joins TRBV27 to TRBJ2-7; 8 bases agree with TRBD1. From germline, CDR1 is MNHEY and CDR2 SMNVEV (reference sequence). V dropped 4 bases and J dropped 1; count of bases not matched to a gene: 6. CDR3 length: 15 amino acids. This chain's CDR3 is CASSSGQDLSYEQYF. The CDR3 DNA reads TGTGCCAGCAGTTCGGGACAGGACCTATCCTACGAGCAGTACTTC.

This chain links TRBV7-2 with TRBJ1-1, with TRBD1 matching 7 bases. Trimming cost V 1 base and J 2 bases; bases outside gene matches: 7. The germline gives CDR1 SGHTA, CDR2 FQGNSA. The CDR3 spans 16 residues. The CDR3 sequence is CASSLEAGGFNTEAFF. The CDR3, as DNA: TGTGCCAGCAGCTTAGAGGCAGGGGGTTTCAACACTGAAGCTTTCTTT.

This clone was picked up one time. The gene calls are TRBV6-5 and TRBJ2-7; possibly TRBD1 for D (6 bases). Between the trimmed V and J ends, which lost 2 bases and 6 bases, there was a span of 17 bases. Germline assignment: CDR1 MNHEY and CDR2 SVGAGI. The CDR3 consists of 15 residues. In DNA, the CDR3 is TGTGCCAGCAGTTACGGACGTCAGGGGAGTCCCGAGCAGTACTTC. It codes for CASSYGRQGSPEQYF.

CDR3 loop: CSARGAGTAATNEKLFF. For the CDR3, the DNA is TGCAGTGCTCGTGGGGCTGGGACAGCAGCAACTAATGAAAAACTGTTTTTT. The rearrangement joins TRBV20-1 to TRBJ1-4; 7 bases are a match to TRBD1. The CDR3 is 17 residues long. CDR1 and CDR2 from the germline V gene are DFQATT and SNEGSKA (reference sequence). V shed 5 bases, J shed 0 bases, and the junction held 12 bases outside the gene matches.

The chain has TRBV6-5 and TRBJ2-3; 9 nucleotides align to TRBD1. Germline CDR1 MNHEY, CDR2 SVGAGI. This CDR3 spans 16 amino acids. The V and J ends lost 3 bases and 4 bases, in that order; junction bases with no gene match: 8. CDR3: CASSYYGTGTADTQYF. CDR3 nucleotides: TGTGCCAGCAGTTATTATGGGACAGGGACAGCAGATACGCAGTATTTT.

This chain uses TRBV6-6 with TRBJ1-2, with TRBD1 matching 8 bases. Unmatched junction bases numbered 2, after V lost 4 bases and J lost 1 base. CDR3 length: 14 residues. Per the germline V gene, CDR1 is MNHNY and CDR2 is SVGAGI (reference sequence). CDR3 sequence: CASSLQGDNYGYTF. CDR3 DNA sequence: TGTGCCAGCAGTTTACAGGGGGATAACTATGGCTACACCTTC.

In this sample, this clone turned up once. The V gene is TRBV5-1, the J gene TRBJ2-6, with TRBD2 as a possible D gene (6 bases). This CDR3 contains 16 residues. The germline V and J ends were trimmed by 4 bases and 4 bases, with 15 bases remaining between them. Germline V gene data show CDR1 as SGHRS and CDR2 as YFSETQ. For the CDR3, the DNA is TGCGCCAGCAGCCTGGGTGGGGACTCCGGGGCCAACGTCCTGACTTTC. It yields the protein CASSLGGDSGANVLTF.